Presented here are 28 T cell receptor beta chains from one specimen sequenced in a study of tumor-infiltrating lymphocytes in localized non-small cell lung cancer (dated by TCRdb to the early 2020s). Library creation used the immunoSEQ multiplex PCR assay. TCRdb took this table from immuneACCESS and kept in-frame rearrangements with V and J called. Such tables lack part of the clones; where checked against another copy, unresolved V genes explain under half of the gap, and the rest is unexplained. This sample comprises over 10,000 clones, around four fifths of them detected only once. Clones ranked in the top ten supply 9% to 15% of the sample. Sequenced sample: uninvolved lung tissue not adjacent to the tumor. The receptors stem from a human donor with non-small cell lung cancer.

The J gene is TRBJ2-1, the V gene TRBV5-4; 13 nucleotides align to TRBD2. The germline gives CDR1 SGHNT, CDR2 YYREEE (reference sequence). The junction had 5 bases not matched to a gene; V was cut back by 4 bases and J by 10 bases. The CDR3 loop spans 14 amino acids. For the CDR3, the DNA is TGTGCCAGCAGCGCAGGACTAGCGGGGGCGGAGCAGTTCTTC. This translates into CASSAGLAGAEQFF.

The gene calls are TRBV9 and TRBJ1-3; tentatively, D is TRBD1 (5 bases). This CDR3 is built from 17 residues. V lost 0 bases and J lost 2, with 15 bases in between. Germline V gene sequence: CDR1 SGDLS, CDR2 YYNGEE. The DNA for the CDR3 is TGTGCCAGCAGCGTAGATCCAGGGATGAGTCCTGGAAACACCATATATTTT. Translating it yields CASSVDPGMSPGNTIYF.

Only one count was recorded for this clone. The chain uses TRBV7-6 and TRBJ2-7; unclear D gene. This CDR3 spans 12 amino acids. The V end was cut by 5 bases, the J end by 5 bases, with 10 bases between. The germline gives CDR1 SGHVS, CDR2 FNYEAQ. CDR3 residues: CASSPGHDEQYF. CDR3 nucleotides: TGTGCCAGCAGCCCCGGTCATGACGAGCAGTACTTC.

The CDR3 here is CASSLEGGLNQPQHF. DNA for the CDR3: TGCGCCAGCAGCCTAGAGGGGGGACTTAATCAGCCCCAGCATTTT. The chain recombines TRBV4-3 with TRBJ1-5; D might be TRBD1 (6 bases). CDR1 LGHNA and CDR2 YSLEER come from the germline V gene. V lost 4 bases to trimming and J lost 4 bases, with 14 bases between them. This CDR3 is 15 amino acids long.

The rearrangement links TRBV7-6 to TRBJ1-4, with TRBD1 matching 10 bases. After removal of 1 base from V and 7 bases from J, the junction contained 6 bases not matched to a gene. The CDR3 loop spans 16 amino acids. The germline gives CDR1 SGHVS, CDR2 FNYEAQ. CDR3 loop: CASSLERQGAGEKLFF. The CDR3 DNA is TGTGCCAGCAGCTTAGAGAGACAGGGGGCCGGTGAAAAACTGTTTTTT.

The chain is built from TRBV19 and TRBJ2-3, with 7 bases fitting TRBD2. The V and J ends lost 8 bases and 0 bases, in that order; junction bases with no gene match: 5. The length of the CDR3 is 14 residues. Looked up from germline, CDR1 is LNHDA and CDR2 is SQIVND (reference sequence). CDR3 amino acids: CASRGDASTDTQYF. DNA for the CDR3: TGTGCCAGTCGGGGGGACGCTAGCACAGATACGCAGTATTTT.

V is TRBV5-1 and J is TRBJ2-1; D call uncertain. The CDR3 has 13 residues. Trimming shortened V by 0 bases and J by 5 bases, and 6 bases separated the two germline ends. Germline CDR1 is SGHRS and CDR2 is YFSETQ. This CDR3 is CASSLEDNNEQFF. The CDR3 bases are TGCGCCAGCAGCTTGGAAGACAACAATGAGCAGTTCTTC.

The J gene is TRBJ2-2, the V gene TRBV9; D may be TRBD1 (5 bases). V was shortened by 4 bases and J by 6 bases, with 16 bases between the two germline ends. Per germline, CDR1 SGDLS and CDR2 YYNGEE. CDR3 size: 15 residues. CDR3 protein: CASSSPGSGAGELFF. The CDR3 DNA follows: TGTGCCAGCAGCTCCCCAGGGTCCGGCGCCGGGGAGCTGTTTTTT.

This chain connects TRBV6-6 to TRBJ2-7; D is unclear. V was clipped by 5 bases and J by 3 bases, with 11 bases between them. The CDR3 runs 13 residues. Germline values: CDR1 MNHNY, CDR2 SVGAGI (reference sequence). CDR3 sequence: CASSDRRSYEQYF. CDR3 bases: TGTGCCAGCAGTGATCGACGGAGCTACGAGCAGTACTTC.

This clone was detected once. The CDR3 protein is CASSSKRGFTVSPLHF. The CDR3, as DNA: TGTGCCAGCAGTTCCAAACGGGGCTTTACGGTTTCACCCCTCCACTTT. This chain joins TRBV6-5 and TRBJ1-6; D is perhaps TRBD1 (5 bases). V dropped 4 bases and J dropped 9 bases, with 19 bases sitting between them. In germline, CDR1 is MNHEY, CDR2 SVGAGI. The CDR3 has 16 amino acids.

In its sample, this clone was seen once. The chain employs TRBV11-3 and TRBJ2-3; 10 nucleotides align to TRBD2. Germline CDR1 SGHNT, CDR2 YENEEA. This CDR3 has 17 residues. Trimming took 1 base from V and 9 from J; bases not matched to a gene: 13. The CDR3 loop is CASSLVWGASGGPTQYF. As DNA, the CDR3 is TGTGCCAGCAGCTTAGTTTGGGGTGCTAGCGGGGGACCCACGCAGTATTTT.

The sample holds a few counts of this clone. CDR3 sequence: CASSEPGVSGYTF. CDR3 nucleotide sequence: TGTGCCAGTAGTGAACCCGGGGTAAGCGGCTACACCTTC. The rearrangement joins TRBV19 to TRBJ1-2, with D unresolved. The V end lost 5 bases, the J end lost 8 bases, and 15 bases lay between the germline ends. The CDR3 runs to 13 residues. From germline, CDR1 is LNHDA and CDR2 SQIVND (reference sequence). Supplemented by reference TRBV19 and TRBJ1-2, the full variable domain reads DGGITQSPKYLFRKEGQNVTLSCEQNLNHDAMYWYRQDPGQGLRLIYYSQIVNDFQKGDIAEGYSVSREKKESFPLTVTSAQKNPTAFYLCASSEPGVSGYTFGSGTRLTVV.

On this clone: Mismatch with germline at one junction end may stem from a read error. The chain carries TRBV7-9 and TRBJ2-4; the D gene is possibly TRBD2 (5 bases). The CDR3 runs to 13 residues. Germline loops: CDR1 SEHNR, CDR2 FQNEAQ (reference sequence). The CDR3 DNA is TGTGCCAGCAGCCTAGCAGGTGGAAACATTCAGTACTTC. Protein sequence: CASSLAGGNIQYF.

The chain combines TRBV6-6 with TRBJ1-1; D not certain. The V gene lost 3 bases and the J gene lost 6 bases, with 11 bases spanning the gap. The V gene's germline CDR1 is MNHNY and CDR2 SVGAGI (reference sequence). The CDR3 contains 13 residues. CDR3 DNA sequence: TGTGCCAGCAGTTATGGTTCCCCGGCTGAAGCTTTCTTT. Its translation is CASSYGSPAEAFF.

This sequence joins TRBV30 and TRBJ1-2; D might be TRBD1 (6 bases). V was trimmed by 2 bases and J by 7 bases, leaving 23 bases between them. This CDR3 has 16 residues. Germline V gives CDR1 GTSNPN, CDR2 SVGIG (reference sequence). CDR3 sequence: CAWSITPLRGRGGYTF. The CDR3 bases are TGTGCCTGGAGTATCACTCCCCTCCGGGGGCGGGGTGGCTACACCTTC.

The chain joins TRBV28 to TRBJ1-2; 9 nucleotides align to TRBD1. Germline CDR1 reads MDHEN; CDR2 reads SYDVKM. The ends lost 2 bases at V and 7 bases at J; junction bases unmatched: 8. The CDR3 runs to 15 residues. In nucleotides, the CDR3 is TGTGCCAGCAGTTTAGTACAGGGGGCGACGGGTGGCTACACCTTC. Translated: CASSLVQGATGGYTF.

The CDR3 coding sequence is TGCAGTGCTAGTCAAGGGCCTGAGCAGTTCTTC. Its protein product is CSASQGPEQFF. V is TRBV20-1 and J is TRBJ2-1; D unclear. The CDR3 length is 11 residues. Per the germline V gene, CDR1 is DFQATT and CDR2 is SNEGSKA (reference sequence). The V end lost 3 bases, the J end lost 9 bases, and 9 bases lay between the germline ends.

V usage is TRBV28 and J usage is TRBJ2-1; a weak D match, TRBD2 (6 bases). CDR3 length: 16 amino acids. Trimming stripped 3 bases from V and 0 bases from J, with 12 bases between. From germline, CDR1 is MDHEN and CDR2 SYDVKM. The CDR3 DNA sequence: TGTGCCAGCAGTTTTAGCGGTTTAAGCTCCTACAATGAGCAGTTCTTC. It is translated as CASSFSGLSSYNEQFF.

The CDR3 sequence: CSVRSDSPYGYTF. CDR3 DNA sequence: TGCAGCGTTAGGAGTGACAGCCCCTATGGCTACACCTTC. The gene calls are TRBV29-1 and TRBJ1-2, with D perhaps matching TRBD1 (5 bases). V was pared by 5 bases and J by 4 bases, with 14 bases between. This CDR3 comprises 13 residues. Germline-derived CDR1 and CDR2 are SQVTM and ANQGSEA.

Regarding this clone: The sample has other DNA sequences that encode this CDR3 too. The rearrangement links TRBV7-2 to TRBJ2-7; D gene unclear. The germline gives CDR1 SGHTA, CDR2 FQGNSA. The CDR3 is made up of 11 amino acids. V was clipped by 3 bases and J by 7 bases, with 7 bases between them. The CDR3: CASSFGLEQYF. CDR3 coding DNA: TGTGCCAGCAGCTTTGGTTTGGAGCAGTACTTC.

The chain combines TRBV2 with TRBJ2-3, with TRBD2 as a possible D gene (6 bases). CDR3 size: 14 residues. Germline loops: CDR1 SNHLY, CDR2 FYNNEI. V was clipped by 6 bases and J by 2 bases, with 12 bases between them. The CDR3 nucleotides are TGTGCCAGCAGGAGACTAGTGGACACAGATACGCAGTATTTT. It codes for CASRRLVDTDTQYF.

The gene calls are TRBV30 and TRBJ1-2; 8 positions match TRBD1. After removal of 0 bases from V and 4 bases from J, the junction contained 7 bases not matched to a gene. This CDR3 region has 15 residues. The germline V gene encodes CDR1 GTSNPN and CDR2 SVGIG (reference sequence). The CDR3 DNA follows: TGTGCCTGGAGTGTACGAACAGGGGGTTCCTATGGCTACACCTTC. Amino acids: CAWSVRTGGSYGYTF.

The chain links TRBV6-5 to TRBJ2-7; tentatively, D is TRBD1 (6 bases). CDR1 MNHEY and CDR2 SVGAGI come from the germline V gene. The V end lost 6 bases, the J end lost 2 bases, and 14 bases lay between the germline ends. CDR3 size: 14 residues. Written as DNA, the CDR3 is TGTGCCAGCAGGGCACGGACAGCGCCCTACGAGCAGTACTTC. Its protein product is CASRARTAPYEQYF.

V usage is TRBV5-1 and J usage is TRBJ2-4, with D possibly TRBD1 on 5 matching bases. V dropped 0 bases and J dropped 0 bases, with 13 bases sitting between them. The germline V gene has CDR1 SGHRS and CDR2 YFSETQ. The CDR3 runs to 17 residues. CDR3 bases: TGCGCCAGCAGCTTGGGGGGCAGTCCTATAGCCAAAAACATTCAGTACTTC. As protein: CASSLGGSPIAKNIQYF.

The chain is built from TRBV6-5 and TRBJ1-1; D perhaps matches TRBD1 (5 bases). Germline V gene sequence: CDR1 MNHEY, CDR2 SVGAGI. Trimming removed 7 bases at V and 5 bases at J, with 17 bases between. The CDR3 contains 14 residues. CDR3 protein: CASTPFPRGTEAFF. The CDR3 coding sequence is TGTGCCAGCACACCATTTCCCCGGGGGACTGAAGCTTTCTTT.

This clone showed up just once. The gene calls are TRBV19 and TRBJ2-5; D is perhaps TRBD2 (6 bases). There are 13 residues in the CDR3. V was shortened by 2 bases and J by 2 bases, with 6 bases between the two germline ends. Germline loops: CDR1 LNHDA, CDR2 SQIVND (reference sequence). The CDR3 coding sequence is TGTGCCAGTAGTATACTAGCGCAAGAGACCCAGTACTTC. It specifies CASSILAQETQYF.

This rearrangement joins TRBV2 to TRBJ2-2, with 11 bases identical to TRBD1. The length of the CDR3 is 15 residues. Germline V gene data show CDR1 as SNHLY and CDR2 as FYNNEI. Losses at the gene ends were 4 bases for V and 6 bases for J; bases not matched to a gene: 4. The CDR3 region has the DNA TGTGCCAGCAGTGGGACAGGGGGCTTATCCGGGGAGCTGTTTTTT. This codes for CASSGTGGLSGELFF.

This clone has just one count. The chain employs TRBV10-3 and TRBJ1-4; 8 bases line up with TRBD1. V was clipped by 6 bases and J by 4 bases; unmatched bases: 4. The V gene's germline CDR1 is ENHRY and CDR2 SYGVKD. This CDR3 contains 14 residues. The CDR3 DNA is TGTGCCATCAGAGGGACAGGATATAATGAAAAACTGTTTTTT. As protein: CAIRGTGYNEKLFF.